A single sample is the source of the 14 T cell receptor beta chains below, sequenced in a study of T cell responses to AZD1222 COVID-19 vaccine. The repertoire was sequenced with immunoSEQ multiplex PCR; TCRdb's copy has only in-frame clones and lacks some. The table records some 140,000 clones, 88% of them present only once. The sample in question was peripheral blood, obtained 28 days after the second AZD1222 dose. The receptors were gathered from an adult who received the AZD1222 COVID-19 vaccine.

The rearrangement joins TRBV10-3 to TRBJ2-2, with a weak D call TRBD2 (5 bases). V lost 8 bases to trimming and J lost 3 bases, with 13 bases between them. The CDR3 totals 14 residues. Germline V lookup: CDR1 ENHRY, CDR2 SYGVKD. CDR3 loop: CAISGVADTGELFF. DNA of the CDR3: TGTGCCATCTCCGGGGTTGCGGACACCGGGGAGCTGTTTTTT.

This chain connects TRBV27 to TRBJ2-1, with 9 positions matching TRBD1. Germline loops: CDR1 MNHEY, CDR2 SMNVEV (reference sequence). With 5 bases clipped from V and 6 bases from J, the junction kept 8 bases outside the gene matches. This CDR3 has 15 amino acids. This chain's CDR3 is CASSPGTGLANEQFF. In nucleotides, the CDR3 is TGTGCCAGCAGTCCGGGGACAGGGTTGGCCAATGAGCAGTTCTTC.

V and J are TRBV5-6 and TRBJ1-1, with a weak D call TRBD1 (5 bases). CDR3 length: 12 amino acids. V gave up 4 bases and J gave up 8 bases, with 12 bases separating them. Germline CDR1 reads SGHDT; CDR2 reads YYEEEE. This CDR3 reads CASSQLGTEAFF. Here the CDR3 DNA reads TGTGCCAGCAGCCAATTAGGGACCGAAGCTTTCTTT.

The V gene is TRBV5-1, the J gene TRBJ2-1; 9 bases align to TRBD2. The CDR3 totals 15 residues. V shed 3 bases, J shed 5 bases, and the junction held 6 bases outside the gene matches. Per germline, CDR1 SGHRS and CDR2 YFSETQ. Here the CDR3 reads CASSSLRGRDNEQFF. CDR3 in DNA: TGCGCCAGCAGCTCCCTTCGCGGGAGGGACAATGAGCAGTTCTTC.

This chain connects TRBV3-1 (or the pseudogene TRBV3-2) to TRBJ1-1; D not resolved. The CDR3 is 17 residues long. Germline V lookup: CDR1 LGHDT, CDR2 YNNKEL (reference sequence). V shed 1 base and J shed 1 base, with 16 bases lying between them. The CDR3 DNA is TGTGCCAGCAGCCAAGTTAAGTGGGCAGGCCAGAACACTGAAGCTTTCTTT. Its translation is CASSQVKWAGQNTEAFF.

This clone was seen only once. The chain joins TRBV12-3 or TRBV12-4 to TRBJ1-1; no clear D. V was shortened by 9 bases and J by 1 base, with 12 bases between the two germline ends. CDR3 size: 13 residues. The CDR3 DNA follows: TGTGCCAGTTCGGGTCCCACGAACACTGAAGCTTTCTTT. Translating it yields CASSGPTNTEAFF.

This clone was found a few times. The CDR3 loop is CASSQTGGSGYTF. The CDR3 DNA is TGTGCCAGCAGCCAAACAGGGGGCTCTGGCTACACCTTC. The genes are TRBV4-2 and TRBJ1-2; TRBD1 agrees at 9 bases. Per germline, CDR1 LGHNA and CDR2 YNFKEQ. The CDR3 is 13 residues long. V was clipped by 2 bases and J by 7 bases; unmatched bases: 2.

This clone was recorded only once. This sequence joins TRBV7-6 and TRBJ1-1, with 7 bases identical to TRBD1. V lost 5 bases to trimming and J lost 3 bases; unmatched junction nucleotides: 9. The germline gives CDR1 SGHVS, CDR2 FNYEAQ. The length of the CDR3 is 15 residues. The CDR3, as DNA: TGTGCCAGCAGCCCGGGGACAGCTAAGGACACTGAAGCTTTCTTT. This codes for CASSPGTAKDTEAFF. Drawing the rest from reference TRBV7-6 and TRBJ1-1, the complete variable domain is GAGVSQSPRYKVTKRGQDVALRCDPISGHVSLYWYRQALGQGPEFLTYFNYEAQQDKSGLPNDRFSAERPEGSISTLTIQRTEQRDSAMYRCASSPGTAKDTEAFFGQGTRLTVV.

Comment on this clone: This same CDR3 is encoded by further DNA sequences in the sample. The CDR3 is CASSQGQGNSPLHF. The CDR3 DNA is TGTGCCAGCAGCCAAGGACAGGGGAATTCACCCCTCCACTTT. The chain carries TRBV3-1 (or the pseudogene TRBV3-2) and TRBJ1-6; 8 bases map to TRBD1. The germline V gene encodes CDR1 LGHDT and CDR2 YNNKEL (reference sequence). Unmatched junction bases numbered 0, after V lost 1 base and J lost 7 bases. This CDR3 region has 14 residues.

DNA for the CDR3: TGTGCCAGCAGCTTACTCTCTGGGGGGAACTATGGCTACACCTTC. Amino acid sequence: CASSLLSGGNYGYTF. The rearrangement uses TRBV7-9 and TRBJ1-2, with D possibly matching TRBD1 (5 bases). Per germline, CDR1 SEHNR and CDR2 FQNEAQ (reference sequence). Trimming took off 2 bases at V and 2 bases at J, with 12 bases between the two ends. The CDR3 spans 15 residues.

The chain has TRBV6-4 and TRBJ2-3; TRBD2 matches at 8 bases. The CDR3 is 14 amino acids. In germline, CDR1 is MRHNA, CDR2 SNTAGT. The junction had 0 bases not matched to a gene; V was cut back by 3 bases and J by 1 base. CDR3 amino acids: CASSERGGTDTQYF. CDR3 DNA: TGTGCCAGCAGTGAGCGGGGGGGCACAGATACGCAGTATTTT.

The chain couples TRBV11-3 to TRBJ1-2, with D tentatively TRBD1 (6 bases). V gave up 3 bases and J gave up 4 bases, with 18 bases separating them. Germline CDR1 and CDR2: SGHNT and YENEEA. The CDR3 has 16 amino acids. The CDR3 loop is CASSFRSGGLVYGYTF. The CDR3 DNA follows: TGTGCCAGCAGCTTTAGATCGGGGGGGCTCGTCTATGGCTACACCTTC.

The chain employs TRBV29-1 and TRBJ1-1, with 11 bases identical to TRBD1. Germline CDR1 is SQVTM and CDR2 is ANQGSEA. The length of the CDR3 is 17 residues. V trimming: 2 bases; J trimming: 4 bases; junction bases outside the gene matches: 12. CDR3 loop: CSVERGQGVASLTEAFF. DNA for the CDR3: TGCAGCGTTGAACGGGGACAGGGGGTTGCTAGTCTCACTGAAGCTTTCTTT.

The J gene is TRBJ1-3, the V gene TRBV5-1; D is possibly TRBD1 (6 bases). The ends were cut back, 5 bases at V and 2 bases at J, with 11 bases in the middle. The CDR3 is 14 amino acids. The germline CDR1 and CDR2 sequences are SGHRS and YFSETQ. The CDR3 DNA is TGCGCCAGCAGACAGGACAGTCCTGGAAACACCATATATTTT. Translated: CASRQDSPGNTIYF. The full variable domain, in which reference TRBV5-1 and TRBJ1-3 provide the parts outside the CDR3, is KAGVTQTPRYLIKTRGQQVTLSCSPISGHRSVSWYQQTPGQGLQFLFEYFSETQRNKGNFPGRFSGRQFSNSRSEMNVSTLELGDSALYLCASRQDSPGNTIYFGEGSWLTVV.